These T cell receptor beta chains were read from a single sample in a study of human T cells and chemical hapten exposure. TCRdb re-called the RACE reads with MiXCR, one entry per CDR3 protein. The sample has a few hundred thousand distinct CDR3 sequences, over 8% seen once. Specimen: whole blood, collected in connection with sensitization to the hapten diphenylcyclopropenone (DPC). Receptors originate from a woman between 40 and 50 years old with alopecia areata. Some clones in this sample may be carry-over from other donors' samples. CDR3s include the opening cysteine and the closing phenylalanine or tryptophan. The D gene is left open where the match is weak. For some rows the clone size is stated as once, few or many, or as a class when expanded; others skip it.

j_call clone_size d_call v_call cdr3_aa cdr3_nt
TRBJ2-1 few NA TRBV21-1 CASSKAGDGTSIEQFF TGTGCCAGCAGCAAAGCAGGAGATGGCACTAGCATTGAGCAGTTCTTC
TRBJ2-3 few TRBD2 TRBV10-3 CAISGLAGVTDTQYF TGTGCCATCAGTGGACTAGCGGGGGTCACAGATACGCAGTATTTT
TRBJ2-5 many TRBD2 TRBV6-5 CASSYSRDKPGLAGQETQYF TGTGCCAGCAGTTACTCCCGGGACAAACCGGGACTAGCGGGACAAGAGACCCAGTACTTC
TRBJ1-2 few NA TRBV20-1 CSASSPDIAHYGYTF TGCAGTGCTAGCTCCCCCGACATTGCCCACTATGGCTACACCTTC
TRBJ2-3 many TRBD2 TRBV30 CASSAGVPDTQYF TGTGCCTCGAGCGCGGGAGTCCCAGATACGCAGTATTTT
TRBJ2-2 NA NA TRBV5-1 CASSYQGTGELFF TGCGCCAGCTCTTACCAGGGCACCGGGGAGCTGTTTTTT
TRBJ1-2 few NA TRBV27 CASSLIGRGGGYTF TGTGCCAGCAGTTTAATAGGCAGGGGAGGTGGCTACACCTTC
TRBJ2-7 once TRBD1 TRBV7-9 CASSFRDRGFHEQYF TGTGCCAGCAGCTTCCGGGACAGGGGATTCCACGAGCAGTACTTC
TRBJ2-3 many NA TRBV28 CASRERDTQYF TGTGCCAGCAGGGAGAGGGATACGCAGTATTTT
TRBJ2-2 few TRBD2 TRBV29-1 CSVETSETGELFF TGCAGCGTTGAGACTAGCGAGACCGGGGAGCTGTTTTTT
TRBJ1-3 NA TRBD1 TRBV6-6 CASNQDRGSNTIYF TGTGCCAGTAATCAGGACAGGGGGTCGAACACCATATATTTT
TRBJ1-4 many NA TRBV28 CASSPPVGEKLFF TGTGCCAGCAGTCCACCGGTAGGGGAAAAACTGTTTTTT
TRBJ2-5 NA NA TRBV6-2/TRBV6-3 CASLGLLQETQYF TGTGCCAGCCTAGGACTGCTACAAGAGACCCAGTACTTC
TRBJ2-7 few TRBD2 TRBV5-6 CASSLDVSGRWREQYF TGTGCCAGCAGCTTGGATGTTAGCGGGAGGTGGCGCGAGCAGTACTTC
TRBJ2-5 few TRBD1 TRBV6-6 CASSYPTGTGQETQYF TGTGCCAGCAGTTACCCTACCGGGACAGGGCAAGAGACCCAGTACTTC
TRBJ2-5 few NA TRBV5-1 CASSLAVGSQETQYF TGCGCCAGCAGCTTGGCGGTAGGGAGCCAAGAGACCCAGTACTTC
TRBJ1-1 NA NA TRBV7-9 CASSSYGLALNTEAFF TGTGCCAGCAGCTCCTACGGGTTAGCTCTGAACACTGAAGCTTTCTTT
TRBJ2-1 few TRBD1 TRBV6-2/TRBV6-3 CASRTGGYNEQFF TGTGCCAGCAGGACAGGGGGCTACAATGAGCAGTTCTTC
TRBJ1-6 NA TRBD1 TRBV7-2 CASSYISGGDSPLHF TGTGCCAGCAGCTATATCTCAGGGGGCGATTCACCCCTCCACTTT
TRBJ2-2 many TRBD1 TRBV12-3/TRBV12-4 CASSSRGTGELFF TGTGCCAGCAGCTCCAGGGGGACCGGGGAGCTGTTTTTT
TRBJ2-5 many NA TRBV28 CASNNREETQYF TGTGCCAGCAACAACAGGGAAGAGACCCAGTACTTC
TRBJ1-3 many NA TRBV16 CASSQTRSSGNTIYF TGTGCCAGCAGCCAAACACGGAGCTCTGGAAACACCATATATTTT
TRBJ2-3 few TRBD2 TRBV20-1 CSAFRGLAGPLGADTQYF TGCAGTGCCTTCCGGGGACTAGCGGGACCCCTTGGGGCAGATACGCAGTATTTT
TRBJ2-2 NA TRBD2 TRBV9 CASSVLAGGYTGELFF TGTGCCAGCAGCGTTTTAGCGGGAGGGTACACCGGGGAGCTGTTTTTT
TRBJ2-4 few NA TRBV10-3 CAISESGIAKNIQYF TGTGCCATCAGTGAATCCGGAATAGCCAAAAACATTCAGTACTTC
TRBJ2-6 many NA TRBV7-2 CASSLAATGANVLTF TGTGCCAGCAGCTTAGCTGCTACTGGGGCCAACGTCCTGACTTTC
TRBJ1-1 NA NA TRBV12-3/TRBV12-4 CASSLNGFNTEAFF TGTGCCAGCAGTTTAAACGGATTTAACACTGAAGCTTTCTTT
TRBJ2-3 NA NA TRBV4-1 CASSQEPPGLSWDTQYF TGCGCCAGCAGCCAAGAGCCCCCGGGCCTAAGCTGGGATACGCAGTATTTT
TRBJ2-7 NA NA TRBV3-1 CASSQGGPGAYEQYF TGTGCCAGCAGCCAAGGAGGTCCAGGGGCCTACGAGCAGTACTTC
TRBJ1-2 NA NA TRBV7-2 CASSLQGYDGYTF TGTGCCAGCAGCTTACAGGGGTACGATGGCTACACCTTC
TRBJ1-2 NA NA TRBV7-9 CASSLGGRANYGYTF TGTGCCAGCAGCTTAGGGGGCAGGGCTAACTATGGCTACACCTTC
TRBJ2-7 few NA TRBV10-3 CAIRAVRGGDEQYF TGTGCCATCAGGGCAGTAAGGGGGGGCGACGAGCAGTACTTC
TRBJ1-2 NA TRBD1 TRBV4-3 CASSQDQGVAGYTF TGCGCCAGCAGCCAAGATCAGGGGGTGGCTGGCTACACCTTC
TRBJ2-5 few NA TRBV7-2 CASSLARQVQGTQYF TGTGCCAGCAGCTTAGCGCGGCAGGTTCAGGGGACCCAGTACTTC
TRBJ2-5 few NA TRBV6-5 CASSYGGAGRGETQYF TGTGCCAGCAGTTACGGGGGGGCAGGGAGAGGAGAGACCCAGTACTTC
TRBJ2-5 few NA TRBV29-1 CSVLRSGETQYF TGCAGCGTTCTAAGGTCTGGAGAGACCCAGTACTTC
TRBJ2-6 few NA TRBV12-3/TRBV12-4 CASSFRAGGANVLTF TGTGCCAGCAGTTTTCGGGCAGGTGGGGCCAACGTCCTGACTTTC
TRBJ1-1 NA NA TRBV7-9 CASSPLTDKAFF TGTGCCAGCAGCCCTCTGACTGATAAAGCTTTCTTT
TRBJ2-3 NA TRBD2 TRBV7-8 CASSLGPPGSGRADTQYF TGTGCCAGCAGCTTAGGCCCTCCGGGTAGCGGGAGGGCCGATACGCAGTATTTT
TRBJ1-3 NA NA TRBV28 CATLEKGASGNTIYF TGTGCCACCCTGGAGAAGGGAGCGTCTGGAAACACCATATATTTT
TRBJ1-3 NA NA TRBV4-1 CASSQVGTATSGNTIYF TGCGCCAGCAGCCAAGTCGGGACGGCCACCTCTGGAAACACCATATATTTT
TRBJ2-3 few NA TRBV5-1 CASSPMGWSTDTQYF TGCGCCAGCAGCCCCATGGGATGGAGCACAGATACGCAGTATTTT
TRBJ2-1 NA TRBD2 TRBV28 CASSSSGGLHNEQFF TGTGCCAGCAGTTCCAGCGGGGGACTTCACAATGAGCAGTTCTTC
TRBJ1-4 NA NA TRBV2 CASSLRGGEKLFF TGTGCCAGCAGCTTGCGAGGGGGTGAAAAACTGTTTTTT
TRBJ1-1 NA NA TRBV20-1 CSVSVWGEAFF TGCAGTGTTTCTGTCTGGGGTGAAGCTTTCTTT
TRBJ2-5 NA NA TRBV15 CATSRDRVGTQYF TGTGCCACCAGCAGAGATCGTGTAGGGACCCAGTACTTC
TRBJ2-3 many NA TRBV6-2/TRBV6-3 CASRAGDTQYF TGTGCCAGCAGAGCGGGAGATACGCAGTATTTT
TRBJ2-7 NA TRBD1 TRBV6-1 CATGTGELSYEQYF TGTGCCACCGGGACAGGGGAATTGTCCTACGAGCAGTACTTC